The next 10 T cell receptor beta chains were all read from a single sample in a study of cytomegalovirus exposure and HLA in healthy donors. Profiled with immunoSEQ multiplex PCR; TCRdb holds only in-frame clones, not every one. The sample consists of about 140,000 clones, almost 90% of them appearing once. Input material: PBMCs. These receptors were obtained from a woman between 18 and 30 years old in good health and CMV-seropositive.

The rearrangement joins TRBV6-1 to TRBJ1-1, with 7 bases lining up with TRBD1. V gave up 8 bases and J gave up 0 bases; unmatched junction bases: 3. This CDR3 is built from 13 residues. Germline V gene sequence: CDR1 MNHNS, CDR2 SASEGT. CDR3 loop: CASSGTVNTEAFF. DNA of the CDR3: TGTGCCAGCTCCGGGACAGTGAACACTGAAGCTTTCTTT.

The V gene is TRBV6-5, the J gene TRBJ1-2, with D possibly TRBD1 on 6 matching bases. CDR1 is MNHEY, CDR2 SVGAGI, per germline. Trimming removed 4 bases at V and 8 bases at J, with 14 bases between. The CDR3 runs to 13 residues. CDR3 nucleotides: TGTGCCAGCAGTTCTCCACAGGGACGAGGCTACACCTTC. Its translation is CASSSPQGRGYTF.

The CDR3 region is CASTGQGRDGYTF. The CDR3 DNA is TGCGCCAGCACCGGACAGGGTCGTGATGGCTACACCTTC. The chain carries TRBV5-1 and TRBJ1-2, with 8 bases fitting TRBD1. The CDR3 has 13 residues. V shed 6 bases and J 6 bases; nucleotides not matched to a gene: 7. The germline V gene has CDR1 SGHRS and CDR2 YFSETQ. Drawing the rest from reference TRBV5-1 and TRBJ1-2, the complete variable domain is KAGVTQTPRYLIKTRGQQVTLSCSPISGHRSVSWYQQTPGQGLQFLFEYFSETQRNKGNFPGRFSGRQFSNSRSEMNVSTLELGDSALYLCASTGQGRDGYTFGSGTRLTVV.

The chain couples TRBV28 to TRBJ1-2; tentatively, D is TRBD1 (5 bases). CDR3 length: 15 residues. Trimming removed 6 bases from V and 4 bases from J, with 18 bases in between. Germline values: CDR1 MDHEN, CDR2 SYDVKM. As DNA, the CDR3 is TGTGCCAGCAGCCACCGACAGAGGCCTTTCTATGGCTACACCTTC. Translation gives CASSHRQRPFYGYTF.

This sequence joins TRBV7-2 and TRBJ2-1; 10 positions match TRBD2. The trim removed 0 bases at V and 10 bases at J, leaving 6 bases unmatched. The CDR3 is made up of 15 amino acids. CDR1 and CDR2 (germline): SGHTA, FQGNSA. Written as DNA, the CDR3 is TGTGCCAGCAGCTTAGCCCCTAGCGGGGGTGGGGAGCAGTTCTTC. Its translation is CASSLAPSGGGEQFF. The full variable domain, completed using reference TRBV7-2 and TRBJ2-1, is GAGVSQSPSNKVTEKGKDVELRCDPISGHTALYWYRQSLGQGLEFLIYFQGNSAPDKSGLPSDRFSAERTGGSVSTLTIQRTQQEDSAVYLCASSLAPSGGGEQFFGPGTRLTVL.

This sequence joins TRBV28 and TRBJ1-4; D may be TRBD1 (6 bases). Trimming cost V 2 bases and J 6 bases, with 16 bases left between them. CDR3 length equals 16 residues. CDR1 is MDHEN and CDR2 is SYDVKM in the germline V gene. In DNA form, the CDR3 reads TGTGCCAGCAGTTTAGGGGGGGCCGGGGGCGATGAAAAACTGTTTTTT. Residues: CASSLGGAGGDEKLFF.

This sequence joins TRBV25-1 and TRBJ1-1, with 8 nucleotides matching TRBD1. Germline V gene sequence: CDR1 MGHDK, CDR2 SYGVNS. The CDR3 consists of 14 residues. Trimming removed 4 bases from V and 6 bases from J; junction bases left unmatched: 7. The CDR3 is CASSGWTGRPEAFF. CDR3 coding DNA: TGTGCCAGCAGTGGGTGGACAGGGAGGCCTGAAGCTTTCTTT.

The chain recombines TRBV4-2 with TRBJ1-6; 7 nucleotides line up with TRBD1. Looked up from germline, CDR1 is LGHNA and CDR2 is YNFKEQ. This CDR3 is 16 amino acids long. The V segment lost 1 base and the J segment 5 bases; nucleotides outside the gene matches: 5. The CDR3 DNA is TGTGCCAGCAGCCAAGTACTAGGGACAGATAATTCACCCCTCCACTTT. Amino acids: CASSQVLGTDNSPLHF.

This rearrangement joins TRBV7-9 to TRBJ2-1; 7 bases agree with TRBD2. J lost 7 bases, V lost 3 bases, and 12 bases had no gene match. Germline CDR1 reads SEHNR; CDR2 reads FQNEAQ (reference sequence). The CDR3 covers 16 residues. The CDR3 coding sequence is TGTGCCAGCAGCTTCCTGGCGGGGGAGGGTGGAAATGAGCAGTTCTTC. It yields the protein CASSFLAGEGGNEQFF.

This clone was observed a few times. The chain joins TRBV19 to TRBJ1-2, with a weak D call TRBD1 (6 bases). This CDR3 has 15 residues. The V gene lost 4 bases and the J gene lost 4 bases, with 16 bases spanning the gap. Germline V gives CDR1 LNHDA, CDR2 SQIVND (reference sequence). CDR3 DNA: TGTGCCAGTAGTACCCAAACAGGGATCGGCTATGGCTACACCTTC. Amino acids: CASSTQTGIGYGYTF.